Below, one T cell receptor beta chain is given with its context. Seattle patients were enrolled while actively infected and followed longitudinally. CDR1 and CDR2 (germline): SGHTA, FQGNSA. The length of the CDR3 is 14 residues. Trimming pared 5 bases from V and 7 bases from J, leaving 14 bases between. The sample belongs to a study of blood T cell repertoires in COVID-19. Study-level background: PBMCs, B-cell-depleted T cells, or T cells were the source of the cDNA or gDNA that made up the material.

In the study's own analysis: Quantification of nucleated cells was approximated via reference gene primer amplification. Using immunoSEQ multiplex PCR, the repertoire was profiled, and TCRdb retains in-frame clones only, with some absent. V and J calls plus clone size are reproduced from that table; the DNA served to infer D and trimming. Of about 370,000 clones in the sample, 80% to 90% were seen once. The TCR was taken from a woman between 25 and 40 years old with COVID-19, enrolled during active disease. This sequence joins TRBV7-2 and TRBJ2-2; D ambiguous. The material sequenced was peripheral blood. The CDR3 sequence: CASSPRLSDGELFF. CDR3 coding DNA: TGTGCCAGCAGCCCCCGACTGAGCGACGGGGAGCTGTTTTTT.